The clone carrying this T cell receptor beta chain was recorded at least ten times. Looked up from germline, CDR1 is MGHRA and CDR2 is YSYEKL. This CDR3 is 15 amino acids long. The junction had 11 bases not matched to a gene; V was cut back by 6 bases and J by 4 bases. The sample is drawn from a study of blood T cells in healthy people across ages. A second PCR of roughly 7 to 11 cycles used a sample-barcoded 5' primer and a J-beta primer mix. MiXCR, applied by TCRdb to the 5' RACE reads, yields one record per CDR3 protein. The sample carries hundreds of thousands of distinct CDR3 sequences, 25% to 35% recorded once.

The V call is TRBV4-1, the J call TRBJ1-2; 7 bases are shared with TRBD1. Sequencing was carried out using blood. The origin of this receptor is an elderly woman in good health. The CDR3, as DNA: TGCGCCAGCAGACCCGCGGGCAGGGGGGGCTATGGCTACACCTTC. Encoded protein: CASRPAGRGGYGYTF.